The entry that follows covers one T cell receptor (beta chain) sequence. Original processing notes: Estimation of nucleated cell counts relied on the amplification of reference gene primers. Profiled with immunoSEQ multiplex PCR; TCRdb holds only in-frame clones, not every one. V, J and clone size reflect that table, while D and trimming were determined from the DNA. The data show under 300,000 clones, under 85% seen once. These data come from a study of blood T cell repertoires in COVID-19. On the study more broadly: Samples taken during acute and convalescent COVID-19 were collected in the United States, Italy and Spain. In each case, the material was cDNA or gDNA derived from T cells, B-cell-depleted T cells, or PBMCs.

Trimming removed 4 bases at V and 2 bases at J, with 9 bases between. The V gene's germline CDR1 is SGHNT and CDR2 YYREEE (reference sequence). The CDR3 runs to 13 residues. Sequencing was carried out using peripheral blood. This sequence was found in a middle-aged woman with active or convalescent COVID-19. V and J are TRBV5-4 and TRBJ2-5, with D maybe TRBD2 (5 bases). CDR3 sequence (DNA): TGTGCCAGCAGCCCCGGGGTACAAGAGACCCAGTACTTC. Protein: CASSPGVQETQYF.